These 4 T cell receptor beta chains were all obtained from the same sample, sequenced in a study of blood T cells in healthy people across ages. Combining a sample-barcoded 5' primer with a J-beta primer mix, a second PCR ran for roughly 7 to 12 cycles. TCRdb itself ran the 5' RACE reads through MiXCR, one entry per CDR3 protein. The sample lists hundreds of thousands of distinct CDR3 sequences; roughly 32% were seen once. Material for sequencing was blood. The receptors come from an elderly woman in good health.

This clonotype was recorded many times. The chain employs TRBV5-1 and TRBJ1-2; D is possibly TRBD1 (5 bases). The CDR3 sequence is 15 residues long. Deletions cut 0 bases from V and 4 bases from J, with 13 bases between. From germline, CDR1 is SGHRS and CDR2 YFSETQ. The chain's CDR3 is CASSLEPGTAYGYTF. The CDR3 DNA reads as TGCGCCAGCAGCTTGGAGCCCGGGACGGCCTATGGCTACACCTTC. The entire variable domain, with the rest obtained from reference TRBV5-1 and TRBJ1-2, is as follows: KAGVTQTPRYLIKTRGQQVTLSCSPISGHRSVSWYQQTPGQGLQFLFEYFSETQRNKGNFPGRFSGRQFSNSRSEMNVSTLELGDSALYLCASSLEPGTAYGYTFGSGTRLTVV.

The sample holds many counts of this clonotype. The chain couples TRBV29-1 to TRBJ2-5; 7 positions agree with TRBD1. Per germline, CDR1 SQVTM and CDR2 ANQGSEA. The CDR3 has 12 amino acids. The junction had 6 bases not matched to a gene; V was cut back by 7 bases and J by 4 bases. The CDR3 DNA sequence: TGCAGCGACCGACAGGGTACAGAGACCCAGTACTTC. It codes for CSDRQGTETQYF.

Many counts were recorded for this clonotype. This chain links TRBV5-1 with TRBJ2-7; 9 bases agree with TRBD1. The V segment lost 4 bases and the J segment 3 bases; nucleotides outside the gene matches: 2. CDR3 length: 13 residues. CDR1 SGHRS and CDR2 YFSETQ come from the germline V gene. CDR3 sequence (DNA): TGCGCCAGCAGCATGGGACAGGGCTACGAGCAGTACTTC. Translated: CASSMGQGYEQYF. The full variable domain, in which reference TRBV5-1 and TRBJ2-7 provide the parts outside the CDR3, is KAGVTQTPRYLIKTRGQQVTLSCSPISGHRSVSWYQQTPGQGLQFLFEYFSETQRNKGNFPGRFSGRQFSNSRSEMNVSTLELGDSALYLCASSMGQGYEQYFGPGTRLTVT.

V is TRBV5-1 and J is TRBJ1-1, with 7 bases identical to TRBD1. This CDR3 is 14 amino acids long. The trim removed 4 bases at V and 0 bases at J, leaving 3 bases unmatched. CDR1 SGHRS and CDR2 YFSETQ come from the germline V gene. The CDR3 sequence is CASSGTVVNTEAFF. CDR3 nucleotides: TGCGCCAGCAGCGGGACAGTAGTGAACACTGAAGCTTTCTTT.